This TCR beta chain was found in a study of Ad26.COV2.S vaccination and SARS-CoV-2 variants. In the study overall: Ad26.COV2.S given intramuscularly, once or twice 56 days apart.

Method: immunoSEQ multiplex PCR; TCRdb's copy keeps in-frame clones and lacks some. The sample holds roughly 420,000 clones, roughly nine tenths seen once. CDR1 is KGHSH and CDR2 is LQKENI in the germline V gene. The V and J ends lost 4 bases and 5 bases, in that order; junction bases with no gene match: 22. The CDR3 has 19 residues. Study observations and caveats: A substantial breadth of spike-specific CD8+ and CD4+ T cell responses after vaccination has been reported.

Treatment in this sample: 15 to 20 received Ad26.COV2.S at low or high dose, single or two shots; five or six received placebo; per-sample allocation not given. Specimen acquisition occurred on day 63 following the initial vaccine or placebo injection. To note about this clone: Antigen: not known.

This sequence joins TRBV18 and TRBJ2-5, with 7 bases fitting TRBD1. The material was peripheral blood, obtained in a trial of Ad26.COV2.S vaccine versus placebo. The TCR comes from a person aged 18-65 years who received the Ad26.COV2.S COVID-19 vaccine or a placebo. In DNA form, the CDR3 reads TGTGCCAGCTCACATGAACAAATATCCTGGGACAGCCGAACGGAGACCCAGTACTTC. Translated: CASSHEQISWDSRTETQYF. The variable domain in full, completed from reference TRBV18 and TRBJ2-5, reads NAGVMQNPRHLVRRRGQEARLRCSPMKGHSHVYWYRQLPEEGLKFMVYLQKENIIDESGMPKERFSAEFPKEGPSILRIQQVVRGDSAAYFCASSHEQISWDSRTETQYFGPGTRLLVL.